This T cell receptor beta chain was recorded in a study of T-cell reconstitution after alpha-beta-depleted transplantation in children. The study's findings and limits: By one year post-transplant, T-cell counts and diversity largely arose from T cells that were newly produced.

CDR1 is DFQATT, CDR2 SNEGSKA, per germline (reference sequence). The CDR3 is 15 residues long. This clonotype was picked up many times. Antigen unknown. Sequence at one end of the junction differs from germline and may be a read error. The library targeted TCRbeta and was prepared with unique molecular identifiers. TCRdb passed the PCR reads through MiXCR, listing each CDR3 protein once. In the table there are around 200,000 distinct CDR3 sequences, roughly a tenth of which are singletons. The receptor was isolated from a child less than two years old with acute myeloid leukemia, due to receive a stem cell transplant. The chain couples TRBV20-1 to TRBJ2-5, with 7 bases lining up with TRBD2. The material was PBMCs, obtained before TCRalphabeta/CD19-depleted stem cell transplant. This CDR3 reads CSARDGSSGWETQYF. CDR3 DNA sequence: TGCAGTGCCAGAGATGGGAGTAGCGGGTGGGAGACCCAGTACTTC.